This entry concerns a single TCR beta chain. Trimming shortened V by 3 bases and J by 11 bases, and 12 bases separated the two germline ends. Germline V gene lookup returns CDR1 MGHRA and CDR2 YSYEKL. CDR3 length: 12 residues. The data were taken from a study of T cell changes during pregnancy in multiple sclerosis. Some clones are missing from TCRdb's copy, which holds only in-frame ones; the method was immunoSEQ multiplex PCR. In the table there are around 30,000 clones, roughly 89% of which are singletons. The chain employs TRBV4-1 and TRBJ2-3; tentatively, D is TRBD2 (6 bases). This TCR was recovered from a female donor with multiple sclerosis, enrolled in a pregnancy study. The sequencing used CD4+ T cells from peripheral blood mononuclear cells, collected in the second trimester of pregnancy. CDR3 bases: TGCGCCAGCAGCCAGACCGGGACTTGGCAGTATTTT. Translating it yields CASSQTGTWQYF.